The T cell receptor (beta chain) under discussion was sequenced for a study of blood T cell repertoires in COVID-19. Overall study: Both acute and convalescent COVID-19 samples were obtained from the United States, Italy and Spain. T cells, B-cell-depleted T cells, or PBMCs supplied cDNA or gDNA.

The method was immunoSEQ multiplex PCR; TCRdb's version includes in-frame clones alone and lacks a portion of them. The table has around 100,000 clones, roughly 88% seen once. This CDR3 region has 16 residues. Trimming removed 5 bases from V and 4 bases from J, with 15 bases in between. In germline, CDR1 is SGHTA, CDR2 FQGNSA. The sequenced sample consisted of peripheral blood. The TCR was taken from a woman in her 70s who had recovered from COVID-19. The rearrangement uses TRBV7-2 and TRBJ1-6; possibly TRBD1 for D (6 bases). The CDR3 spells CASSLGGAWYNSPLHF. For the CDR3, the DNA is TGTGCCAGCAGCCTTGGGGGGGCATGGTATAATTCACCCCTCCACTTT.